The rows below give T cell receptor beta chains drawn from one sample of a study of T cells in Graves' hyperthyroidism and ophthalmopathy. In TCRdb, the multiplex PCR reads were re-called with MiXCR into one record per CDR3 protein. The table lists some 620,000 distinct CDR3 sequences, roughly 17% of them singletons. The sequenced sample was blood. Receptors were obtained from a young woman with Graves' hyperthyroidism. The conserved cysteine and the conserved F or W are not part of the CDR3 here. Size values are once, few and many counts, or a class for expanded clones, and some rows have none.

V gene	clone size	J gene	CDR3 length	CDR3 protein
TRBV5-6	few	TRBJ1-5	12	ASSLAAGFRPQH
TRBV9	-	TRBJ2-7	12	ASSPSGSFVEQY
TRBV6-1	many	TRBJ2-5	15	ASSEDPGLANQETQY
TRBV7-6	many	TRBJ2-5	15	ASRPTPGQGSGETQY
TRBV6-2/TRBV6-3	many	TRBJ2-5	14	ASSWAISEYQETQY
TRBV10-3	-	TRBJ2-1	14	AISDPSGRGDNEQF
TRBV24-1	many	TRBJ2-3	14	ATSGGQGASTDTQY
TRBV29-1	-	TRBJ2-7	11	SAEDRGPNEQY
TRBV6-1	few	TRBJ2-5	12	ASRGNGAQETQY
TRBV27	many	TRBJ1-2	12	ASSLRGFNYGYT
TRBV5-5	-	TRBJ1-1	11	ASSFDSNTGAF
TRBV7-3	-	TRBJ2-7	14	ASSLIGLAGAYEQY
TRBV29-1	-	TRBJ2-3	12	SVGGRVSTDTQY
TRBV2	many	TRBJ2-1	13	ASSPSGTAYNEQF
TRBV6-2/TRBV6-3	-	TRBJ2-1	16	ASSYSPTGDTRYNEQF
TRBV7-2	-	TRBJ2-4	16	ASSLPTSGELAKNIQY
TRBV3-1	many	TRBJ2-2	12	ASSQDLTTGELF
TRBV19	many	TRBJ2-3	12	ASTLAGGSDTQY
TRBV7-2	-	TRBJ2-6	14	ASSGPRSTGANVLT
TRBV7-9	-	TRBJ2-1	11	ALGQVGANEQF
TRBV11-2	many	TRBJ1-5	14	ASSFTAEQGNQPQH
TRBV20-1	many	TRBJ1-1	8	SAKSTEAF
TRBV10-1	many	TRBJ2-4	12	ASSESSGKNIQY
TRBV9	-	TRBJ2-6	13	ASSIDRTGANVLT